This TCR beta chain is from a study of cytomegalovirus exposure and HLA in healthy donors. About the study: Membership in the Caucasian-associated ancestry cluster was found for 81% of approximately 380 genotyped donors. Study-wide results and limits: A later analysis appeared to link common viral pathogens to several of the most significant clusters.

PCR was performed using 60 Vbeta and 13 Jbeta primers. Generated by immunoSEQ multiplex PCR, the TCRdb table keeps only in-frame clones and is missing some. This sample yields roughly 110,000 clones, of which 65% to 90% are seen a single time; roughly 1.5% belongs to the top ten. To note about this clone: Its antigen remains unidentified.

This sequence originates from a man aged 45-65 years in good health and CMV-seronegative. The source material was PBMCs.

The CDR3 reads CASSAGSSYNEQFF. CDR3 bases: TGTGCCAGCAGTGCGGGGAGCTCCTACAATGAGCAGTTCTTC. The rearrangement uses TRBV6-6 and TRBJ2-1; D might be TRBD2 (6 bases). The V and J ends lost 5 bases and 0 bases respectively, with 8 bases between them. CDR1 is MNHNY, CDR2 SVGAGI, per germline (reference sequence). This CDR3 has 14 residues.